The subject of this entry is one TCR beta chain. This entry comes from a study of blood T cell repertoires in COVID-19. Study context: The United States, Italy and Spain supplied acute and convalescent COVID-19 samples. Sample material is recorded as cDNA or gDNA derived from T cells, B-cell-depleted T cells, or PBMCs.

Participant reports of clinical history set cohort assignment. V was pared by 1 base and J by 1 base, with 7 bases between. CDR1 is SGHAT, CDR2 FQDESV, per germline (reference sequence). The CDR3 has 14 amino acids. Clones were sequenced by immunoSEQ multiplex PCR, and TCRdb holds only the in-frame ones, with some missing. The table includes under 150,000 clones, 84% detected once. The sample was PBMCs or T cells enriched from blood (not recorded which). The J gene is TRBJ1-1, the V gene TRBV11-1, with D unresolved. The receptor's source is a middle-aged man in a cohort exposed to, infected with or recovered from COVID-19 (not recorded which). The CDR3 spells CASSLGLPNTEAFF. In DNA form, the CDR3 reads TGTGCCAGCAGCTTAGGTCTACCGAACACTGAAGCTTTCTTT.